This T cell receptor beta chain comes out of a study of blood T cells in healthy people across ages. This clonotype was recorded a few times. Trimming took off 1 base at V and 4 bases at J, with 7 bases between the two ends. The CDR3 has 12 amino acids. The germline gives CDR1 DFQATT, CDR2 SNEGSKA (reference sequence). Together with a sample-barcoded 5' primer, a J-beta primer mix was included in a second PCR lasting about 6 to 12 cycles. One entry per CDR3 protein, called by TCRdb with MiXCR from the 5' RACE reads. This table has hundreds of thousands of distinct CDR3 sequences, 24% appearing once. The same specimen was also included in a second study, on T cells of mothers and their children. From that report: Thymic selection shapes TCR recombination output similarly in related and unrelated pairs.

The V gene is TRBV20-1, the J gene TRBJ2-5; D gene unclear. The sample was blood. This TCR was recovered from a boy between 10 and 17 years old in good health. CDR3 bases: TGCAGTGCTAGAGGCAGGCGAGAGACCCAGTACTTC. Translating gives CSARGRRETQYF.